The present T cell receptor beta chain was sequenced within a study of T cells in Graves' hyperthyroidism and ophthalmopathy. Overall study context: At the time of initial diagnosis and before any treatment, peripheral blood was collected.

RNA transcripts provided the source from which TCR beta CDR3 regions were amplified. During a first-round RT-PCR of the TCR CDR3, the HTBI primer set was used. TCRdb independently ran MiXCR on the multiplex PCR reads; one entry per CDR3 protein. Among around 600,000 distinct CDR3 sequences, roughly 15% were seen once, and the ten largest hold 2.5% to 4%. An approximately 9.8 ml volume of fresh peripheral blood provided the PBMCs. This CDR3 is built from 14 residues. CDR1 and CDR2 from the germline V gene are LGHDT and YNNKEL (reference sequence). V lost 3 bases and J lost 0, with 8 bases in between. Many counts were recorded for this clonotype.

This receptor was taken from a middle-aged woman with Graves' ophthalmopathy. This chain uses TRBV3-1 with TRBJ1-1, with D uncertain. Sequencing input: blood. This chain's CDR3 is CASSHPGLNTEAFF. The CDR3 nucleotides read TGTGCCAGCAGCCACCCGGGATTGAACACTGAAGCTTTCTTT.